Presented here are 12 T cell receptor beta chains from one specimen sequenced in a study of blood T cell repertoires in COVID-19. Some clones are missing from TCRdb's copy, which holds only in-frame ones; the method was immunoSEQ multiplex PCR. The sample carries 200,000 to 250,000 clones, 85% to 90% recorded once. Sequencing was done on a sample of peripheral blood. The receptor set was obtained from a man of 80 years or more with acute or convalescent COVID-19.

The chain carries TRBV2 and TRBJ1-2, with D perhaps matching TRBD1 (5 bases). With 0 bases removed from V and 2 bases from J, the gap between germline ends came to 10 bases. The CDR3 has 15 residues. Germline V gene lookup returns CDR1 SNHLY and CDR2 FYNNEI. The CDR3 bases are TGTGCCAGCAGTGAAGCAGGGGCAGGAAACTATGGCTACACCTTC. Translating it yields CASSEAGAGNYGYTF.

The chain is built from TRBV3-1 (or the pseudogene TRBV3-2) and TRBJ1-4; TRBD1 matches at 7 bases. Germline V gene sequence: CDR1 LGHDT, CDR2 YNNKEL (reference sequence). The CDR3 has 14 residues. V lost 6 bases, J lost 8 bases, and 9 bases stayed unmatched. The CDR3 DNA sequence: TGTGCCAGCAGAAAACAGGGGATGGAAGAAAAACTGTTTTTT. It specifies CASRKQGMEEKLFF.

V usage is TRBV28 and J usage is TRBJ1-1; 8 bases match TRBD1. V lost 2 bases, J lost 2 bases, and 4 bases stayed unmatched. CDR1 is MDHEN and CDR2 is SYDVKM in the germline V gene. The length of the CDR3 is 15 residues. CDR3 sequence (DNA): TGTGCCAGCAGTTTAGGAGGGACAGGTAACACTGAAGCTTTCTTT. This translates into CASSLGGTGNTEAFF.

The genes are TRBV9 and TRBJ2-2; 10 bases agree with TRBD1. The CDR3 consists of 16 residues. V gave up 4 bases and J gave up 5 bases; unmatched junction bases: 8. Germline values: CDR1 SGDLS, CDR2 YYNGEE. CDR3 amino acids: CASSPRTGGGTGELFF. The CDR3 bases are TGTGCCAGCAGCCCCCGGACAGGGGGTGGTACCGGGGAGCTGTTTTTT.

This clone has a single count. The chain couples TRBV5-4 to TRBJ1-2; tentative D call: TRBD1 (6 bases). The CDR3 contains 14 residues. V was shortened by 2 bases and J by 8 bases, with 16 bases between the two germline ends. Germline CDR1 reads SGHNT; CDR2 reads YYREEE (reference sequence). CDR3 bases: TGTGCCAGCAGCTTACAGGGAGTTATTCGGGGCTACACCTTC. It yields the protein CASSLQGVIRGYTF.

The chain carries TRBV4-1 and TRBJ2-1, with 10 bases lining up with TRBD2. The CDR3 is made up of 15 amino acids. Germline assignment: CDR1 MGHRA and CDR2 YSYEKL. V shed 5 bases and J 0 bases; nucleotides not matched to a gene: 1. The CDR3 spells CASSRTSGSYNEQFF. The CDR3 bases are TGCGCCAGCAGCAGGACTAGCGGCTCCTACAATGAGCAGTTCTTC.

V gene TRBV19 combines with J gene TRBJ2-3; D unresolved. Germline V gives CDR1 LNHDA, CDR2 SQIVND (reference sequence). With 6 bases removed from V and 6 bases from J, the gap between germline ends came to 16 bases. The length of the CDR3 is 14 residues. The CDR3 DNA sequence: TGTGCCAGTAGCCCGGCTGGGCCGGTCGATACGCAGTATTTT. Translated, it gives CASSPAGPVDTQYF.

The rearrangement links TRBV5-4 to TRBJ2-1; 9 bases fit TRBD1. From germline, CDR1 is SGHNT and CDR2 YYREEE (reference sequence). This CDR3 spans 16 amino acids. J lost 6 bases, V lost 0 bases, and 7 bases had no gene match. The chain's CDR3 is CASSLGFGTGTNEQFF. CDR3 bases: TGTGCCAGCAGCTTGGGATTCGGGACAGGGACCAATGAGCAGTTCTTC.

The V and J genes are TRBV20-1 and TRBJ2-7; D possibly corresponds to TRBD1 (6 bases). Germline loops: CDR1 DFQATT, CDR2 SNEGSKA (reference sequence). V dropped 5 bases and J dropped 5 bases, with 10 bases sitting between them. The CDR3 length is 11 residues. CDR3 sequence reads: CSAWTDHEQYF. The DNA for the CDR3 is TGCAGTGCTTGGACAGATCACGAGCAGTACTTC.

The chain employs TRBV6-2 or TRBV6-3 and TRBJ2-7; TRBD1 might be the D (6 bases). The ends were cut back, 2 bases at V and 2 bases at J, with 10 bases in the middle. The CDR3 is made up of 14 amino acids. Germline-derived CDR1 and CDR2 are MNHEY and SVGEGT. The chain's CDR3 is CASSYNRAPYEQYV. The CDR3 bases are TGTGCCAGCAGTTACAACAGGGCCCCCTACGAGCAGTACGTC.

The chain couples TRBV7-2 to TRBJ1-3, with TRBD1 identical over 10 bases. This CDR3 spans 18 amino acids. Trimming took 5 bases from V and 4 from J; bases not matched to a gene: 14. Germline V lookup: CDR1 SGHTA, CDR2 FQGNSA. The CDR3, as DNA: TGTGCCAGCAGCATGATCCGGGACAGGGGACTGGACGGAAACACCATATATTTT. Its translation: CASSMIRDRGLDGNTIYF.

This clone was seen once. The V gene is TRBV27, the J gene TRBJ2-1; 11 positions match TRBD2. CDR3 length equals 16 residues. V trimming: 7 bases; J trimming: 9 bases; junction bases outside the gene matches: 14. Germline-derived CDR1 and CDR2 are MNHEY and SMNVEV (reference sequence). The CDR3 reads CASTQLAGGREGEQFF. CDR3 coding DNA: TGTGCCAGCACCCAATTAGCGGGAGGGCGTGAGGGTGAGCAGTTCTTC.